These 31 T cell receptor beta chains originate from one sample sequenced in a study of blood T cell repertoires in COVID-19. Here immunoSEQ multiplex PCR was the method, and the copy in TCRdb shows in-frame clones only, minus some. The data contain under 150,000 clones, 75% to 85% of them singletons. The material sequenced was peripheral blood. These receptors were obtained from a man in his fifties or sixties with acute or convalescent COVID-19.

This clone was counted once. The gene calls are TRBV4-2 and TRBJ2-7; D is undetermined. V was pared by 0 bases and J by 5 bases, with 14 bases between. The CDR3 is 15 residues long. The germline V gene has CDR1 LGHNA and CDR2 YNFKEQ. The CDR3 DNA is TGTGCCAGCAGCCAAGATCGGCAGTCCCAGGACGAGCAGTACTTC. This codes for CASSQDRQSQDEQYF.

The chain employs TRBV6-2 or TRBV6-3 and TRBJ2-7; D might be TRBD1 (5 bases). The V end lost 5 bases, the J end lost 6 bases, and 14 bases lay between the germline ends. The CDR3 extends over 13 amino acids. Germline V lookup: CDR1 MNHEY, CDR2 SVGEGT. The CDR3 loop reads CASSNLITGEQYF. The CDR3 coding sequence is TGTGCCAGCAGTAACCTTATCACAGGCGAGCAGTACTTC.

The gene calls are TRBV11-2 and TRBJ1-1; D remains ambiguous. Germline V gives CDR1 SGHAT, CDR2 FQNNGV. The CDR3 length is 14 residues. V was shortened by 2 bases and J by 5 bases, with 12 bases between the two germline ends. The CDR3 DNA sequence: TGTGCCAGCAGCTTAAGTACAGCCCAGACTGAAGCTTTCTTT. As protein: CASSLSTAQTEAFF.

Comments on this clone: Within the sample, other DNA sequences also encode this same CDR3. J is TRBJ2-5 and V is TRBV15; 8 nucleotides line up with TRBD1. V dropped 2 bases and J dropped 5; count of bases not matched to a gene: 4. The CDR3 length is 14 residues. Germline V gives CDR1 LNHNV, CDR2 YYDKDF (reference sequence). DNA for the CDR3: TGTGCCACCAGCAGAAACAGGGGGAAGGAGACCCAGTACTTC. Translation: CATSRNRGKETQYF.

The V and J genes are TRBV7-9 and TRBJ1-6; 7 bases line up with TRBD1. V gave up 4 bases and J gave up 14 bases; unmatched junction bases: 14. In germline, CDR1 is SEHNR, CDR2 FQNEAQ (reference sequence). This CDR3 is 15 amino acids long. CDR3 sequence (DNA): TGTGCCAGCAGCTCCACCGGGACAGCGAGAGTGGCCCTCCACTTT. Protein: CASSSTGTARVALHF.

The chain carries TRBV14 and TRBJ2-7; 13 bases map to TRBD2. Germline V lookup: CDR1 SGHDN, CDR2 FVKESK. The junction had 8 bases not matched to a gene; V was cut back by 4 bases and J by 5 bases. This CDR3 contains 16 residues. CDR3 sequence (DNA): TGTGCCAGCAGCCCGGGACTAGCGGGAACTGGCCACGAGCAGTACTTC. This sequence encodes CASSPGLAGTGHEQYF.

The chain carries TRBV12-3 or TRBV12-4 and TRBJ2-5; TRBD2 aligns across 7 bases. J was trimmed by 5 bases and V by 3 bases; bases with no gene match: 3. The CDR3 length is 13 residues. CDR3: CASSLSGTETQYF. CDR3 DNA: TGTGCCAGCAGTTTGAGCGGGACGGAGACCCAGTACTTC.

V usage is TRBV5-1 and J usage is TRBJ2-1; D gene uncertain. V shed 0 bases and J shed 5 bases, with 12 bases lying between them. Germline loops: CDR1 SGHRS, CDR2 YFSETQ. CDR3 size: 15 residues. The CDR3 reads CASSLVGQINNEQFF. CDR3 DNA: TGCGCCAGCAGCTTGGTTGGTCAGATTAACAATGAGCAGTTCTTC.

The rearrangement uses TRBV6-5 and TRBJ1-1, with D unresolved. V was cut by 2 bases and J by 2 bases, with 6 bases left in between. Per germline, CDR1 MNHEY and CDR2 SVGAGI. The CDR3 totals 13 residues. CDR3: CASSYNSNTEAFF. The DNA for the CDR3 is TGTGCCAGCAGTTACAACAGCAACACTGAAGCTTTCTTT.

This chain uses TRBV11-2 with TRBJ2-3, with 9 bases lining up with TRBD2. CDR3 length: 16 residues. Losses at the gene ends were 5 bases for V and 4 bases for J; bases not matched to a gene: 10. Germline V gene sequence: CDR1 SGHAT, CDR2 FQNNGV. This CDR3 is CASSRVSGSIADTQYF. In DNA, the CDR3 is TGTGCCAGCAGCCGGGTTAGCGGGAGTATTGCAGATACGCAGTATTTT.

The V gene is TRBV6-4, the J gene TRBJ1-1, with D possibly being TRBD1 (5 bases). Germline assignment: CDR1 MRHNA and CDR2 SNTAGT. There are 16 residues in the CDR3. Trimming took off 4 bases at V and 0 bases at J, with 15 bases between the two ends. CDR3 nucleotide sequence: TGTGCCAGCAGTGCACGCGGGGGTGCCTTGAACACTGAAGCTTTCTTT. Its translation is CASSARGGALNTEAFF.

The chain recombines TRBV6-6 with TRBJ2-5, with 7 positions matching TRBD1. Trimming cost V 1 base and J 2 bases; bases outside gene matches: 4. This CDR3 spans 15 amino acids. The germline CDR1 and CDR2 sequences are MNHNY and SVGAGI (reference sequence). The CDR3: CASSYFGTAQETQYF. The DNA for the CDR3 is TGTGCCAGCAGTTACTTTGGGACAGCACAAGAGACCCAGTACTTC.

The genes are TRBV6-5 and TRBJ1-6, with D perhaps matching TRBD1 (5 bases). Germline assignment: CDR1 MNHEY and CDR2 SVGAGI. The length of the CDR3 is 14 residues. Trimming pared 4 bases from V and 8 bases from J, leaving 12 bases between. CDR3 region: CASSSGLGHSPLHF. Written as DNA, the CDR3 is TGTGCCAGCAGTTCGGGACTGGGCCATTCACCCCTCCACTTT.

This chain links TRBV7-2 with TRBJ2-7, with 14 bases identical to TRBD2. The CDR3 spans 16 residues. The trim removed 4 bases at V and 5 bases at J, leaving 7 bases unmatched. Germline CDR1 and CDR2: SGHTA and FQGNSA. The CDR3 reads CASSYAGLAGANEQYF. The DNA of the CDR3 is TGTGCCAGCAGCTACGCGGGACTAGCGGGAGCCAACGAGCAGTACTTC.

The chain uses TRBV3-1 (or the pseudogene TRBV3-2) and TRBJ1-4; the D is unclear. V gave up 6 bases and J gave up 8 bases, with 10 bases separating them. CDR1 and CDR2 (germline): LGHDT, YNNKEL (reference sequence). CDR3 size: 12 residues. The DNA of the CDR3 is TGTGCCAGCAGACGTATGGGCGAAAAACTGTTTTTT. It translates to CASRRMGEKLFF.

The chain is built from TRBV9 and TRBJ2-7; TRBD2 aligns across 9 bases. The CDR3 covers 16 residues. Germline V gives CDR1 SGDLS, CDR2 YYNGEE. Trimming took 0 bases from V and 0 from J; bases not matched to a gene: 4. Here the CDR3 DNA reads TGTGCCAGCAGCGTAGGGGGACTAGCAGCCTCCTACGAGCAGTACTTC. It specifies CASSVGGLAASYEQYF.

The CDR3 here is CASSLEYRGGPGTQYF. In DNA, the CDR3 is TGTGCCAGCAGCTTAGAGTATCGGGGAGGGCCTGGGACCCAGTACTTC. The chain links TRBV11-2 to TRBJ2-5; 7 positions agree with TRBD2. The CDR3 has 16 amino acids. Trimming took 0 bases from V and 7 from J; bases not matched to a gene: 11. Germline values: CDR1 SGHAT, CDR2 FQNNGV. The full variable domain, in which reference TRBV11-2 and TRBJ2-5 provide the parts outside the CDR3, is EAGVAQSPRYKIIEKRQSVAFWCNPISGHATLYWYQQILGQGPKLLIQFQNNGVVDDSQLPKDRFSAERLKGVDSTLKIQPAKLEDSAVYLCASSLEYRGGPGTQYFGPGTRLLVL.

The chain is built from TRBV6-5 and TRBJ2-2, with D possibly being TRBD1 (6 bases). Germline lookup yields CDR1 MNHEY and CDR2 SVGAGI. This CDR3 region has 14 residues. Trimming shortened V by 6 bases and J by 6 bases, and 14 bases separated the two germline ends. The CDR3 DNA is TGTGCCAGCAGCTTCGCAGGGGACCCCGGGGAGCTGTTTTTT. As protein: CASSFAGDPGELFF.

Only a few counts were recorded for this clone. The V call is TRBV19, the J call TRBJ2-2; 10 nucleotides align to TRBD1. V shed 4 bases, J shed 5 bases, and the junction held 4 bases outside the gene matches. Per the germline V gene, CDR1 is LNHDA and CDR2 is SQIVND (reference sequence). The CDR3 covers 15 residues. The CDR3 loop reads CASSTDRGPTGELFF. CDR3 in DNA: TGTGCCAGTAGTACCGACAGGGGGCCAACCGGGGAGCTGTTTTTT.

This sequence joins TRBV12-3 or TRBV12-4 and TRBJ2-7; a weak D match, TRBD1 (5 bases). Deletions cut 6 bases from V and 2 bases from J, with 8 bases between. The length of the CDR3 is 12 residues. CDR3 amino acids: CASSTDTYEQYF. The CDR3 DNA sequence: TGTGCCAGCAGCACGGACACCTACGAGCAGTACTTC.

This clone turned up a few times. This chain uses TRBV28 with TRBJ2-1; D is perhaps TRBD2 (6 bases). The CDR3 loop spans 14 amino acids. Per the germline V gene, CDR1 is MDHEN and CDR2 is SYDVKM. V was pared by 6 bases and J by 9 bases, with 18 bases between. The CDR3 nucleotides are TGTGCCAGCAGCGGACTAAATTGGATGGGTGAGCAGTTCTTC. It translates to CASSGLNWMGEQFF.

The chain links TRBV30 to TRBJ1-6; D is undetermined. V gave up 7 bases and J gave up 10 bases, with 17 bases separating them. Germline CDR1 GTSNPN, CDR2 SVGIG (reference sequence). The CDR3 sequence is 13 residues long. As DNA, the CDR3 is TGTGCCTCCTCGACCGGGGAGGGATCACCCCTCCACTTT. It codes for CASSTGEGSPLHF.

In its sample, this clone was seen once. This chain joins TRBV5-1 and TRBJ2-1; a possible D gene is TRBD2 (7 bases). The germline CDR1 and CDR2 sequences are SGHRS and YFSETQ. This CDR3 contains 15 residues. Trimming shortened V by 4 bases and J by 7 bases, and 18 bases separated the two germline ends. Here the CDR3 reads CASSTIGGAVNEQFF. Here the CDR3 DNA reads TGCGCCAGCAGCACCATAGGGGGGGCGGTAAATGAGCAGTTCTTC. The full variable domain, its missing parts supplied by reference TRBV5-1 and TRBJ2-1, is KAGVTQTPRYLIKTRGQQVTLSCSPISGHRSVSWYQQTPGQGLQFLFEYFSETQRNKGNFPGRFSGRQFSNSRSEMNVSTLELGDSALYLCASSTIGGAVNEQFFGPGTRLTVL.

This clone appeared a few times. For the CDR3, the DNA is TGTGCCAGCAGCCAAGATGGCCTAGCGGGAGCGGAGCAGTTCTTC. As protein: CASSQDGLAGAEQFF. This chain uses TRBV3-1 (or the pseudogene TRBV3-2) with TRBJ2-1; 10 bases agree with TRBD2. Germline V gives CDR1 LGHDT, CDR2 YNNKEL (reference sequence). J gave up 10 bases and V 0 bases, and 6 bases lay outside the gene matches. The CDR3 loop spans 15 amino acids.

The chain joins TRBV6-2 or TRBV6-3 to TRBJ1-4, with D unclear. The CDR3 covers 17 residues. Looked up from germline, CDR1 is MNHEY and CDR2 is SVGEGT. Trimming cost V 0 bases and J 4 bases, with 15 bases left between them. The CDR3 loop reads CASSYSIVSRDNEKLFF. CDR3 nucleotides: TGTGCCAGCAGTTACTCGATAGTGTCACGGGATAATGAAAAACTGTTTTTT.

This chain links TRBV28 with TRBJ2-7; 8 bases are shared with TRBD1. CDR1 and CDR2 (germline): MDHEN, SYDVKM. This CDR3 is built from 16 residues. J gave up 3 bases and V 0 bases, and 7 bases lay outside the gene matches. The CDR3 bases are TGTGCCAGCAGTTTATGGGGGACAGGAGAAGGCTACGAGCAGTACTTC. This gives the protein CASSLWGTGEGYEQYF.

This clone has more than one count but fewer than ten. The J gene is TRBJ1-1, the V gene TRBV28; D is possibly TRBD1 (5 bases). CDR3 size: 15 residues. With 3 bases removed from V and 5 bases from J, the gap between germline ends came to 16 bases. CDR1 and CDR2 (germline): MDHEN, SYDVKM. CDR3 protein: CASSLGQGMRTEAFF. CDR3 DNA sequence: TGTGCCAGCAGTTTGGGGCAGGGAATGAGAACTGAAGCTTTCTTT.

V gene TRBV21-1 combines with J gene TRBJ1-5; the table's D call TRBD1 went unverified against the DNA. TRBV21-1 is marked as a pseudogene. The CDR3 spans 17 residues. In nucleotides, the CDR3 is TGTGCCAGCAGCACTCGGGACAAGTCTTGGGTCAATCAGCCCCAGCATTTT. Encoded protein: CASSTRDKSWVNQPQHF.

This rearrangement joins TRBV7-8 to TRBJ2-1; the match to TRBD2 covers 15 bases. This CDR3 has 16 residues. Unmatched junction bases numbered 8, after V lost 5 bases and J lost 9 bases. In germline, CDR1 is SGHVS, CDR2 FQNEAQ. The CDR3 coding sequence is TGTGCCAGCAGCCTTTCGCCGGGACTAGCGGGAGGTGAGCAGTTCTTC. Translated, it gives CASSLSPGLAGGEQFF. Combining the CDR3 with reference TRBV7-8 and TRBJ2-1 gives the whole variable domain GAGVSQSPRYKVAKRGQDVALRCDPISGHVSLFWYQQALGQGPEFLTYFQNEAQLDKSGLPSDRFFAERPEGSVSTLKIQRTQQEDSAVYLCASSLSPGLAGGEQFFGPGTRLTVL.

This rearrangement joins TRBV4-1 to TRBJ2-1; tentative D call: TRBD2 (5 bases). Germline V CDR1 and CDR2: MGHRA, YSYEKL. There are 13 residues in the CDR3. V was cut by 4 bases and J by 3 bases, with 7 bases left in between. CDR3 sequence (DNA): TGCGCCAGCAGCCCCCGGGACTACAATGAGCAGTTCTTC. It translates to CASSPRDYNEQFF.

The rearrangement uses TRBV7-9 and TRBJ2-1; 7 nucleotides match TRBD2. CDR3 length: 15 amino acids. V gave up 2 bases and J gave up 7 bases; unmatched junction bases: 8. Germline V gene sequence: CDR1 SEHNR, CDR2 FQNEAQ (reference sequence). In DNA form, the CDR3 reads TGTGCCAGCAGCTTATCACTAGCGCCTGCAAATGAGCAGTTCTTC. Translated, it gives CASSLSLAPANEQFF.